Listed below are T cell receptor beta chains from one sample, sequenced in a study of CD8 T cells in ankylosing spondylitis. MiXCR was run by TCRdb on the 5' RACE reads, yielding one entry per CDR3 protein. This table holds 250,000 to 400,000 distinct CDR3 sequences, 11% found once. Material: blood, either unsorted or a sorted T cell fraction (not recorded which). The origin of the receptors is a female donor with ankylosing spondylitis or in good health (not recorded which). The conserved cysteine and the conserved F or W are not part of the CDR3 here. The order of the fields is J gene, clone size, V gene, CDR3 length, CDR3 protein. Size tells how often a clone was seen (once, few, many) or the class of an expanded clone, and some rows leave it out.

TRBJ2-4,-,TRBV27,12,ACFGNVPKNIQY
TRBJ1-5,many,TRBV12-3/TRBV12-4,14,ASSLSSGQGNQPQH
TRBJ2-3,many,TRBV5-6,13,ASSLGQGRSDTQY
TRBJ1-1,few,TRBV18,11,ASSLSMDREAF
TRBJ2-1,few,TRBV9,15,ASSVPRGQGGDNEQF
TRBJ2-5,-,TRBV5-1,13,ASSKTRVAAETQY
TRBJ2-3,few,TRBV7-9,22,ASSYPTKTGLAENQGVRSDTQY
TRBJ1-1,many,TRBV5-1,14,ASSLANSGGTTEAF
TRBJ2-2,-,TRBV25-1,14,ASREGGDGFTGELF
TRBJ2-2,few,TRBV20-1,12,SARGDWNTGELF
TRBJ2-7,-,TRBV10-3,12,AISEGLGGYEQY
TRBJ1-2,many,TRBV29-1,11,SVKTLQGPGYT
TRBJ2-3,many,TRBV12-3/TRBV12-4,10,ASTPVKDTQY
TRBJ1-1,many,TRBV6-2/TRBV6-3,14,ASSYGTGFVNTEAF
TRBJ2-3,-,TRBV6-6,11,ASISRDTDTQY
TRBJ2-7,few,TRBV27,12,ASRRDRLAYEQY
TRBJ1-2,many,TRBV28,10,ASTSYNYGYT
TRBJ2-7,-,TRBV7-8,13,ASSLAGSSVDEQY
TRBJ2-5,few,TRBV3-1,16,ASSQGPGTGVLQETQY
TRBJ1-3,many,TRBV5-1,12,ASSLEDPGNTIY
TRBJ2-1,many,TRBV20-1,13,SGTSGSNGYNEQF